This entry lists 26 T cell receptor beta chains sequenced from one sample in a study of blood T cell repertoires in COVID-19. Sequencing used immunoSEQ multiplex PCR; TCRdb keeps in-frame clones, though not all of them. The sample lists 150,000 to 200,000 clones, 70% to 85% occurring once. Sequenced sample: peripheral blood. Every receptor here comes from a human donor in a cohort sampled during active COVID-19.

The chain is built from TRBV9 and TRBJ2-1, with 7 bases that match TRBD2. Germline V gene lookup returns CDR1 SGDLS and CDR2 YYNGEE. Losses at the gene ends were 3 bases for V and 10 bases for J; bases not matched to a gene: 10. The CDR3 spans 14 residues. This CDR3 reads CASSDRDGGLEQFF. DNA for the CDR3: TGTGCCAGCAGCGACCGGGACGGGGGGTTAGAGCAGTTCTTC. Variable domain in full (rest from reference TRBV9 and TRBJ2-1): DSGVTQTPKHLITATGQRVTLRCSPRSGDLSVYWYQQSLDQGLQFLIQYYNGEERAKGNILERFSAQQFPDLHSELNLSSLELGDSALYFCASSDRDGGLEQFFGPGTRLTVL.

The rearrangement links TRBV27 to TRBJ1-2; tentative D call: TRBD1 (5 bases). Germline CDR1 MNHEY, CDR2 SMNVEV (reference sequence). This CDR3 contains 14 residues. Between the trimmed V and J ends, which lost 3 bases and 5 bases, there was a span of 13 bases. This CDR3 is CASSLGPQGYGYTF. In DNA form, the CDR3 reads TGTGCCAGCAGTTTGGGGCCCCAAGGGTATGGCTACACCTTC.

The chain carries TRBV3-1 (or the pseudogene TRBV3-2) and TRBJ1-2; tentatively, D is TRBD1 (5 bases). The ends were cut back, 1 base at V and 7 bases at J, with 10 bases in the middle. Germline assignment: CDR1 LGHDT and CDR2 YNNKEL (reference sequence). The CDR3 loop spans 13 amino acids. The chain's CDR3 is CASSQAIGAGYTF. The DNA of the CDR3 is TGTGCCAGCAGCCAAGCAATAGGGGCTGGCTACACCTTC.

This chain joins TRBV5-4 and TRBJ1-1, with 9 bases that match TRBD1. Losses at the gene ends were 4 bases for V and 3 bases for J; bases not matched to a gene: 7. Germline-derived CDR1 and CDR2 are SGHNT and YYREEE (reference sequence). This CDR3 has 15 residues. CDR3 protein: CASSPRTGEDTEAFF. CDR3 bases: TGTGCCAGCAGCCCGAGGACAGGGGAAGACACTGAAGCTTTCTTT.

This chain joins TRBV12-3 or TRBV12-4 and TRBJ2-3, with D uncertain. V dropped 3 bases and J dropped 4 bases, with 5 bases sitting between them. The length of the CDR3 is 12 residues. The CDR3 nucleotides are TGTGCCAGCAGTTTGAGGCCAGATACGCAGTATTTT. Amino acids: CASSLRPDTQYF.

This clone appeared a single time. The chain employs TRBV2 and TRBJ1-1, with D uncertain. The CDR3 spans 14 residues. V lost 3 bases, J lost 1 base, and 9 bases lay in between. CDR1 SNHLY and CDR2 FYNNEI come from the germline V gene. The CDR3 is CASSESRGNTEAFF. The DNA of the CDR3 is TGTGCCAGCAGTGAGAGCCGGGGGAACACTGAAGCTTTCTTT.

Here the CDR3 reads CASSQLDPTDTQYF. In DNA, the CDR3 is TGTGCCAGTAGCCAACTAGACCCCACAGATACGCAGTATTTT. The rearrangement uses TRBV19 and TRBJ2-3, with D perhaps matching TRBD2 (5 bases). There are 14 residues in the CDR3. Trimming shortened V by 6 bases and J by 2 bases, and 12 bases separated the two germline ends. The germline V gene has CDR1 LNHDA and CDR2 SQIVND (reference sequence). The full variable domain, with the rest looked up from reference TRBV19 and TRBJ2-3, is DGGITQSPKYLFRKEGQNVTLSCEQNLNHDAMYWYRQDPGQGLRLIYYSQIVNDFQKGDIAEGYSVSREKKESFPLTVTSAQKNPTAFYLCASSQLDPTDTQYFGPGTRLTVL.

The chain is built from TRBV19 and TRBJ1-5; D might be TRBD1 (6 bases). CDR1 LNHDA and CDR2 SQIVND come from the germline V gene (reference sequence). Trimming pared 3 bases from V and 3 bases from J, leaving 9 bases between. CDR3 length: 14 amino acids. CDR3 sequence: CASSMTGYNQPQHF. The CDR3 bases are TGTGCCAGTAGTATGACAGGATACAATCAGCCCCAGCATTTT.

CDR3 coding DNA: TGTGCCAGCAGTGATGGGCGTAGGGAGACCCAGTACTTC. Translating it yields CASSDGRRETQYF. V is TRBV2 and J is TRBJ2-5; D uncertain. The V end was cut by 3 bases, the J end by 5 bases, with 10 bases between. The CDR3 consists of 13 residues. Germline CDR1 and CDR2: SNHLY and FYNNEI. Drawing the rest from reference TRBV2 and TRBJ2-5, the complete variable domain is EPEVTQTPSHQVTQMGQEVILRCVPISNHLYFYWYRQILGQKVEFLVSFYNNEISEKSEIFDDQFSVERPDGSNFTLKIRSTKLEDSAMYFCASSDGRRETQYFGPGTRLLVL.

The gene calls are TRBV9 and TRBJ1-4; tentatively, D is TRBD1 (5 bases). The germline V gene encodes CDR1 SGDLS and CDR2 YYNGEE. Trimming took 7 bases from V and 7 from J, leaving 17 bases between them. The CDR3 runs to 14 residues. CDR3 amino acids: CASAQGATGEKLFF. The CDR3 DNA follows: TGTGCCAGCGCCCAGGGTGCAACCGGTGAAAAACTGTTTTTT.

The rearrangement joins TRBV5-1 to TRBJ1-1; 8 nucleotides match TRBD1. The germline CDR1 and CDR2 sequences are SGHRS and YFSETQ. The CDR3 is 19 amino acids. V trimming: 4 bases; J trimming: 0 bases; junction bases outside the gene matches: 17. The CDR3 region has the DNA TGCGCCAGCAGCCCCGACCGACGGACAGGGTGGAGACTGAACACTGAAGCTTTCTTT. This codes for CASSPDRRTGWRLNTEAFF.

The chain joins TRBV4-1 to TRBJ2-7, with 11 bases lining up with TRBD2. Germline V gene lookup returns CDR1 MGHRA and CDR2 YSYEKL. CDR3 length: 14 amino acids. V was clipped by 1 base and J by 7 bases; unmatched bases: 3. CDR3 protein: CASSQGLAGWEQYF. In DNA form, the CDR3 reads TGCGCCAGCAGCCAAGGACTAGCGGGGTGGGAGCAGTACTTC.

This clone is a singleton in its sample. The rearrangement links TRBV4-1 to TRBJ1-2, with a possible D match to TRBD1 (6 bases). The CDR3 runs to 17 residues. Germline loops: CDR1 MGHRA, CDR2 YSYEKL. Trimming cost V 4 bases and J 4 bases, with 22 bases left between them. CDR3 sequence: CASSRTTTYRAPYGYTF. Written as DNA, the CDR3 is TGCGCCAGCAGCCGAACCACGACCTACAGGGCTCCCTATGGCTACACCTTC.

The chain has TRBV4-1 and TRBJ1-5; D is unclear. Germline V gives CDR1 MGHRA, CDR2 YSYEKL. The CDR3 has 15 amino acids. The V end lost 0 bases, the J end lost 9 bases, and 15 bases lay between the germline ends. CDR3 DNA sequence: TGCGCCAGCAGCCAAGAGAACCGCGCATATGGGCCCCAGCATTTT. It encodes CASSQENRAYGPQHF.

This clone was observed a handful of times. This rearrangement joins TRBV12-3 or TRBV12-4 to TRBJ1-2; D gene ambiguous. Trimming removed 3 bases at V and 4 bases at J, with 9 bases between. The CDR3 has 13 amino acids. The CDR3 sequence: CASSFTASYGYTF. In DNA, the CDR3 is TGTGCCAGCAGTTTCACAGCCTCCTATGGCTACACCTTC.

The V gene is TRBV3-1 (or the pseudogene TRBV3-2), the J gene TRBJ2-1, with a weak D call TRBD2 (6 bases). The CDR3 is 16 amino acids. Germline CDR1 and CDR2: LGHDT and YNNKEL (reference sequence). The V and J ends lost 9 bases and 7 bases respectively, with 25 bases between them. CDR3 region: CASSKLSGLPGNEQFF. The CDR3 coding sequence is TGTGCCAGTTCCAAGCTGAGCGGGCTACCCGGGAATGAGCAGTTCTTC.

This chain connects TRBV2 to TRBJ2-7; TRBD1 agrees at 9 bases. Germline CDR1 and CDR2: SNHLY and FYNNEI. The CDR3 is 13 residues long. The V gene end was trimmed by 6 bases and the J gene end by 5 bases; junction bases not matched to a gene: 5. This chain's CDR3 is CASRPGQGDEQYF. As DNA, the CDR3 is TGTGCCAGCAGGCCGGGACAGGGCGACGAGCAGTACTTC.

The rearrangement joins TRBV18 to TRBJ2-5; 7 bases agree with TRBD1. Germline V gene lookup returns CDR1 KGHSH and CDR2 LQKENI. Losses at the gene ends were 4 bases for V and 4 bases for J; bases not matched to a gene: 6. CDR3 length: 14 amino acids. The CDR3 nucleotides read TGTGCCAGCTCACGAGGACAGGTTGGAGAGACCCAGTACTTC. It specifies CASSRGQVGETQYF.

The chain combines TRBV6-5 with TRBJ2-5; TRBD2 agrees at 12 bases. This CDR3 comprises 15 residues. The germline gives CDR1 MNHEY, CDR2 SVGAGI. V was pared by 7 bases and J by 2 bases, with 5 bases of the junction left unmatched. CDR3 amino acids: CASMTSGGTQETQYF. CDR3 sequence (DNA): TGTGCCAGCATGACTAGCGGGGGAACTCAAGAGACCCAGTACTTC.

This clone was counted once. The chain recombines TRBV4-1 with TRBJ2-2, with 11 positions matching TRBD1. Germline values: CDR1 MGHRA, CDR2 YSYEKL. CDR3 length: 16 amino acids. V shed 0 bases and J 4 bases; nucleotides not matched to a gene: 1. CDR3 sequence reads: CASSQEGTGGTGELFF. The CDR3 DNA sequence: TGCGCCAGCAGCCAAGAGGGGACAGGGGGCACCGGGGAGCTGTTTTTT.

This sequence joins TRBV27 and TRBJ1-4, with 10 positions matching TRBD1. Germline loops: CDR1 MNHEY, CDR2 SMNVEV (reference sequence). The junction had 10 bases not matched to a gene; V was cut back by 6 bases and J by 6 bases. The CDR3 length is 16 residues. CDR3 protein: CASSPYPGTGDEKLFF. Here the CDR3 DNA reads TGTGCCAGCAGCCCATATCCGGGGACAGGGGATGAAAAACTGTTTTTT.

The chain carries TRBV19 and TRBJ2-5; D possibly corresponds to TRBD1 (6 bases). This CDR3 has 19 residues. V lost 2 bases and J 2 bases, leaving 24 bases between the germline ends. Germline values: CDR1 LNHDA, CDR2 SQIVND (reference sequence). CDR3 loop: CASSIQALRDGGGQETQYF. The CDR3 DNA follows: TGTGCCAGTAGTATACAAGCCCTCCGCGATGGGGGCGGTCAAGAGACCCAGTACTTC.

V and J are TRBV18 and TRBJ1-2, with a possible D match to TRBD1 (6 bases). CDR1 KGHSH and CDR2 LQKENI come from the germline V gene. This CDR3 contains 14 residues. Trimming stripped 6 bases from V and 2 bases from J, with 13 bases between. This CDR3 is CASSSQGTNYGYTF. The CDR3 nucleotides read TGTGCCAGCTCCTCTCAGGGGACCAACTATGGCTACACCTTC. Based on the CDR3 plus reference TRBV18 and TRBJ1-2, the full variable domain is NAGVMQNPRHLVRRRGQEARLRCSPMKGHSHVYWYRQLPEEGLKFMVYLQKENIIDESGMPKERFSAEFPKEGPSILRIQQVVRGDSAAYFCASSSQGTNYGYTFGSGTRLTVV.

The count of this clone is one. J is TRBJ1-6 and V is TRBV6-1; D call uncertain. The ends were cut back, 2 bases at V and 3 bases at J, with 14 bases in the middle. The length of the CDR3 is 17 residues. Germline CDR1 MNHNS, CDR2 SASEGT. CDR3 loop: CASSEWEGRDYNSPLHF. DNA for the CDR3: TGTGCCAGCAGTGAATGGGAGGGCCGAGACTATAATTCACCCCTCCACTTT.

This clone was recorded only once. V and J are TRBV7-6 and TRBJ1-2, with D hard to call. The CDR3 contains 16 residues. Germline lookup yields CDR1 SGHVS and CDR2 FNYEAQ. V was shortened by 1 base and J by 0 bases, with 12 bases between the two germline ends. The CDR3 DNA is TGTGCCAGCAGCTTAGGTCGGGGAGGAACTAACTATGGCTACACCTTC. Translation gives CASSLGRGGTNYGYTF.

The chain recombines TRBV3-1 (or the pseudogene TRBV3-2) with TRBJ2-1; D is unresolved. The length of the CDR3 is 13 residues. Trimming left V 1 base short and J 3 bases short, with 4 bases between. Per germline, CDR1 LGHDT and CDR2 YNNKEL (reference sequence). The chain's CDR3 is CASSQGLYNEQFF. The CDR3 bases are TGTGCCAGCAGCCAAGGTCTCTACAATGAGCAGTTCTTC.